Listed below are T cell receptor beta chains from one sample, sequenced in a study of vaccination effects on CD4 cells after COVID-19. TCRdb's copy holds only in-frame clones and misses some; the assay was immunoSEQ multiplex PCR. The sample comprises about 74,000 clones, roughly four fifths of which are singletons, and about 2% rests with the top ten. These receptors have no known antigen. The input for sequencing was CD4+ T cells from PBMCs cultured without peptide, taken before COVID-19 vaccination. Receptors originate from a human donor who received a COVID-19 vaccine. Each CDR3 is given without its conserved first and last residue.

>TRBV7-2|TRBJ2-5
ASSLRTGGETQY
>TRBV2|TRBJ2-5
ASSGRGSETQY
>TRBV12-3/TRBV12-4|TRBJ1-2
ASTLQGARGYT
>TRBV6-5|TRBJ1-4
ASSYSGTVNEKLF
>TRBV7-8|TRBJ2-2
ASSLEPPLGELF
>TRBV24-1|TRBJ2-5
ATSDSAVSGETQY
>TRBV6-1|TRBJ2-1
ASSEFPNLRDSYNEQF
>TRBV19|TRBJ1-5
ASSIGFLEGQPQH
>TRBV6-2/TRBV6-3|TRBJ1-2
ASSYLYGYT
>TRBV3-1/TRBV3-2|TRBJ2-2
ASSQHGTRIPGELF
>TRBV24-1|TRBJ2-1
ATSDDNTGTISYNEQF
>TRBV28|TRBJ1-2
ASRTSGGPSNYGYT
>TRBV5-1|TRBJ1-2
ASSLGESYGYT
>TRBV6-2/TRBV6-3|TRBJ1-5
ASSSVPGQGSRHQPQH
>TRBV10-1|TRBJ2-5
ASSGGSETQY
>TRBV6-5|TRBJ2-1
ASTKGEGSYNEQF
>TRBV6-1|TRBJ2-3
ASSERRGVADTQY
>TRBV4-2|TRBJ2-1
ASSQGAGGAYNEQF
>TRBV24-1|TRBJ2-2
ATSDLYANTGELF
>TRBV3-1/TRBV3-2|TRBJ2-2
ASSQLVRERLNTGELF
>TRBV5-1|TRBJ2-3
ASSLLRGPDTQY
>TRBV2|TRBJ2-1
ASTGAVPYNEQF
>TRBV7-2|TRBJ2-3
ASSPNTDTQY
>TRBV21-1|TRBJ2-1
ASSTSPDLAGGPYNEQF
>TRBV7-8|TRBJ1-6
ASSAGQGDSPLH
>TRBV11-2|TRBJ1-6
ASSLPGDRAFYNSPLH
>TRBV5-8|TRBJ1-1
ASSSRGLTGRIEAF
>TRBV24-1|TRBJ2-1
ATSGQGGRGKQF
>TRBV6-1|TRBJ2-5
ASSVGRQGVFVETQY
>TRBV12-3/TRBV12-4|TRBJ2-5
ASSGQQETQY
>TRBV18|TRBJ1-3
ASSPYAAPQAGNTIY
>TRBV2|TRBJ1-4
ASSFRGTGEKLF
>TRBV19|TRBJ1-5
ASTGQGNQPQH
>TRBV19|TRBJ1-1
ASSIQGSNTEAF